The entry below describes one T cell receptor beta chain. The PCR had 60 Vbeta and 13 Jbeta primers. Here immunoSEQ multiplex PCR was the method, and the copy in TCRdb shows in-frame clones only, minus some. This table lists 200,000 to 250,000 clones. Per the germline V gene, CDR1 is SGHTS and CDR2 is YDEGEE. This CDR3 region has 16 residues. Trimming cost V 0 bases and J 9 bases, with 19 bases left between them. This entry belongs to a study of cytomegalovirus exposure and HLA in healthy donors. The sequence was obtained from a girl aged 2 to 10 in good health and CMV-seropositive. The sequenced material came from PBMCs. The chain links TRBV5-8 to TRBJ2-4; D might be TRBD2 (5 bases). CDR3 region: CASSLVPGMGSVIQYF. Written as DNA, the CDR3 is TGTGCCAGCAGCTTGGTCCCGGGGATGGGGTCGGTCATTCAGTACTTC.